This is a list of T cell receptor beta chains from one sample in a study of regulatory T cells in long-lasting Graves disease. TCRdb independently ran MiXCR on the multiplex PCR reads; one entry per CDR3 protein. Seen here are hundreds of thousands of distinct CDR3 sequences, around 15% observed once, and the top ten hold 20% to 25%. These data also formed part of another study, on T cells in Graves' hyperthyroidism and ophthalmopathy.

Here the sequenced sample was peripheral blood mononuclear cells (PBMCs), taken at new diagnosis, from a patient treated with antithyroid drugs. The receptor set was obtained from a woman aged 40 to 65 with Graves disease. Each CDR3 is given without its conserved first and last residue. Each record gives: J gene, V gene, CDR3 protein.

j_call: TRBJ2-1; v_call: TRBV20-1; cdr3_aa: SAISTGGGYNEQF
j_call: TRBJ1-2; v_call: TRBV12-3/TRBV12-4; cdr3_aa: ASSFRGPQVSNYGYT
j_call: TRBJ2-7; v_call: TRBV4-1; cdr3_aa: ASSQGDRVHEQY
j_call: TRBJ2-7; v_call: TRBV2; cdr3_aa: ASKYSYEQY
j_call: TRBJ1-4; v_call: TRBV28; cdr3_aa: ASSGPHEKLF
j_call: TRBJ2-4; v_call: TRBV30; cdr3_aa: AWNRQSIAKNIQY
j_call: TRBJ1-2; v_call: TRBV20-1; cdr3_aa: SARDPQTINYGYT
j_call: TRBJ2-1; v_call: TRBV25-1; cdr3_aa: ASSEWTDNEQF
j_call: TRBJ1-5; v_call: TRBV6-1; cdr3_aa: ASSESRGNNQPQH
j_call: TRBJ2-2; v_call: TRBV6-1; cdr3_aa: AAGHSGSNTGELF
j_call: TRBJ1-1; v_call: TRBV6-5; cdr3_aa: ASSYGQGASEAF
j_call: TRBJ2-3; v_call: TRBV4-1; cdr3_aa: ASSQQGLADTQY
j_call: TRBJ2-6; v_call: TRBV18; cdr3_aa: ASSPLNSEGANVLT
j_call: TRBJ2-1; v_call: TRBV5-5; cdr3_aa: AIELGGGPYNEQF
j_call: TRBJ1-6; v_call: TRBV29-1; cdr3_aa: SVVQGDGVH
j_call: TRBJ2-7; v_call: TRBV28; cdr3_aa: TSTATDSYEQY
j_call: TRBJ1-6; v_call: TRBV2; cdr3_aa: ASTPRGDRGQGSPLH
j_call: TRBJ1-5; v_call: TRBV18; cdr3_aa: ASSPTAWEGCNQPQH
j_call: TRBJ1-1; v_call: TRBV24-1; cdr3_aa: ATDGAGYNSTEAF
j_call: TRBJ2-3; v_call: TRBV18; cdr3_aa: ASHKRTDTQY
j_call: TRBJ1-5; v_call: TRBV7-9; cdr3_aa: ASRPTNQPQH
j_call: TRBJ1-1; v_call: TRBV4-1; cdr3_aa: ASSQVGQKNTEAF
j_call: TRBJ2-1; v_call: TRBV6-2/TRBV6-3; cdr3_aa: ASSYSGGEQF
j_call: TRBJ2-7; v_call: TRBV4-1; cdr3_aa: ASSPSTGNYEQY
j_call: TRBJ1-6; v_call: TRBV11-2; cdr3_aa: ASSFETGYNSPLH
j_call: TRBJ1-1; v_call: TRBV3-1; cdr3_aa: ASSQAGSEAF
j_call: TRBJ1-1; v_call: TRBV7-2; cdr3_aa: ASSRGVLASTEAF
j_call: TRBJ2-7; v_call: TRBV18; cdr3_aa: ASSPTLDEQY
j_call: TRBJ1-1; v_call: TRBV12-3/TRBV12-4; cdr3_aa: ASSLPPHRAEAF
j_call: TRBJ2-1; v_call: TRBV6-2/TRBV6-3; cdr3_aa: ASSYGASGYSYNEQF
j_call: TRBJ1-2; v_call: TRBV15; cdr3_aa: ATSRGSTGIYGYT
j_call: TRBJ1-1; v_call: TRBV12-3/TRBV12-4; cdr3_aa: ASKDRTGLNTEAF
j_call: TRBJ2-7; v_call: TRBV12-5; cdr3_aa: ASGQQLTPYEQY
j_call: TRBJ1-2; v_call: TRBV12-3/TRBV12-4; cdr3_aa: ASSFGQGGGYT
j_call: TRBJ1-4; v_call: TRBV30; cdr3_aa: AWKQGNEKLF
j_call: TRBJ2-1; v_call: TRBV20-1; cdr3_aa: SARLAGGRNEQF
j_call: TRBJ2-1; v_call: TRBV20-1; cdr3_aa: SADPPGLAGNEQF
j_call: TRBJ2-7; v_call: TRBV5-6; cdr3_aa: ASRLRTVYDSYEQY
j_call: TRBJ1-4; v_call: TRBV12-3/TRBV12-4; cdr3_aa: ASSWDSGEKLF
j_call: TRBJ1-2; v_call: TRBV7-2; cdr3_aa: ASSSAGHSYGYT
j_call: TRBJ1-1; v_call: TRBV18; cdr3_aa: ASSPLGRNMNTEAF
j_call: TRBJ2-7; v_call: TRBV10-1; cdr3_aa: ASSESGLAPSEQY
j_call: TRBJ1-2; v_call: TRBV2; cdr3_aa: ASSDDRSGYGYT
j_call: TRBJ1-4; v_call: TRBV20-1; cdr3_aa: SARVAESGWEKLF
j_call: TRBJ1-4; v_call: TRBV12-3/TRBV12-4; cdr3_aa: ASSLRSLGEKLF
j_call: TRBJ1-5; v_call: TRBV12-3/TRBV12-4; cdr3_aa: ASSSGQFNQPQH
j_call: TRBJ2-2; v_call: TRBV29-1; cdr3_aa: SVERTGYTGELF
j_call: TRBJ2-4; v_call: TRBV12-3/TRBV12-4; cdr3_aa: ASSALGTSGAHLKNIQY
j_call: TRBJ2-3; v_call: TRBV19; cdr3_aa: ASSFGAGTDTQY
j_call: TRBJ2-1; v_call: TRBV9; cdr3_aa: ASSVTSGDEQF
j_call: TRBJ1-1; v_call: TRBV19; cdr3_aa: ASSIDLGGRAEAF
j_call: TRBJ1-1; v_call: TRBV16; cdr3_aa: ASSQSGLEAF
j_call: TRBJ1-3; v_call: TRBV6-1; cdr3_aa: ASNNPGAGNTIY
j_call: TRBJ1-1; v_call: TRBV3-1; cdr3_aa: ASSQYRDGEAF
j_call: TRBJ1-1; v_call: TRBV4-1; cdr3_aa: ASSQAGTAGTEAF
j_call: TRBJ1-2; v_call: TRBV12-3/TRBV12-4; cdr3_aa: ASTLGRGYGYT
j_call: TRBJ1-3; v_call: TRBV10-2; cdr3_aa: ASSESGSAGNTIY
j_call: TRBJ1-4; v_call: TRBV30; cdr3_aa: AWSVLSTNEKLF
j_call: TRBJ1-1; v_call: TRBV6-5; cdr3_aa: ASSWAGTVTEAF